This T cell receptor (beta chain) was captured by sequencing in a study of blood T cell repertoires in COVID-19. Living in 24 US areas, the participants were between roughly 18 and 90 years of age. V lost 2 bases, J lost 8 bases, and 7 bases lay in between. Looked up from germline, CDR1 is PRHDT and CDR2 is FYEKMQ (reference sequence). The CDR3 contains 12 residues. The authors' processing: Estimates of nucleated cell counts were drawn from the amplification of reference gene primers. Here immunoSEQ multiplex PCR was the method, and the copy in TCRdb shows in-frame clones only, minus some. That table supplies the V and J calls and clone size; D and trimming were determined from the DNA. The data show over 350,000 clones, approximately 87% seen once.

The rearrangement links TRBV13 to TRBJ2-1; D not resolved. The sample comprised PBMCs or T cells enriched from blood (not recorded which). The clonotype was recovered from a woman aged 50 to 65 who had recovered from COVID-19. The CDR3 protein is CASSLLNYEQFF. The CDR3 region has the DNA TGTGCCAGCAGCTTATTGAACTATGAGCAGTTCTTC.